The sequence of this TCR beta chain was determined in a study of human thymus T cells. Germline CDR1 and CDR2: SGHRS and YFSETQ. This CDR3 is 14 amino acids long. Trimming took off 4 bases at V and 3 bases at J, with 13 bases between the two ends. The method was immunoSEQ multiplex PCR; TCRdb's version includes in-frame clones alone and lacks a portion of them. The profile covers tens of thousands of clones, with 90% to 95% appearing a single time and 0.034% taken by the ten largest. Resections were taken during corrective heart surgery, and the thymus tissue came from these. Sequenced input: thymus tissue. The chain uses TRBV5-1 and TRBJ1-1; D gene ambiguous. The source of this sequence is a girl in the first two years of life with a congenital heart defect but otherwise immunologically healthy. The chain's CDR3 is CASSPFKRDTEAFF. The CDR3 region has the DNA TGCGCCAGCAGCCCATTTAAGCGAGACACTGAAGCTTTCTTT.